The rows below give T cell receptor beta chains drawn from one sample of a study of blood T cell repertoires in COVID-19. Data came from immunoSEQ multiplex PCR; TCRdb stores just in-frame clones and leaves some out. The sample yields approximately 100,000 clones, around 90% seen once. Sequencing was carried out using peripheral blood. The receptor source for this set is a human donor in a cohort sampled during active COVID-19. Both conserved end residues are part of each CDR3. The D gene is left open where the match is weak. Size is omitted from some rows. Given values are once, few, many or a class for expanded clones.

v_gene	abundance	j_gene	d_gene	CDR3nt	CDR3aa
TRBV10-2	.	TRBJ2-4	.	TGCGCCAGCAGTGAAAGTCGGAAGGGGATTCAGTACTTC	CASSESRKGIQYF
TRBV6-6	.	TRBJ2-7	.	TGTGCCAGCAGTTTCGGGGGGCCTATCTCTTACGAGCAGTACTTC	CASSFGGPISYEQYF
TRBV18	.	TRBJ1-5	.	TGTGCCAGCTCACCGCGACGTAGACAGAGGACCTCTATTAGCAATCAGCCCCAGCATTTT	CASSPRRRQRTSISNQPQHF
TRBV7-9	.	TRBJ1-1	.	TGTGCCAGCAGCTTAGGGGGCAGGGTGAACACTGAAGCTTTCTTT	CASSLGGRVNTEAFF
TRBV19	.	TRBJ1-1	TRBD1	TGTGCCAGTAGCCTGGACAGGGTTAACACTGAAGCTTTCTTT	CASSLDRVNTEAFF
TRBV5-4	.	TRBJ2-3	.	TGTGCCAGCAGTAAACTAGCTCAAGATACGCAGTATTTT	CASSKLAQDTQYF
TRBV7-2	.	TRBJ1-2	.	TGTGCCAGCAGCTTAGCGCCCGAGGCCTATGGCTACACCTTC	CASSLAPEAYGYTF
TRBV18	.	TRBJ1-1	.	TGTGCCAGCTCACCGGGTCCACGGGGTGGATCTTTCTTT	CASSPGPRGGSFF
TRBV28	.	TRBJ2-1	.	TGTGCCAGCAGTTTATCCGGGAGCTCCTACAATGAGCAGTTCTTC	CASSLSGSSYNEQFF
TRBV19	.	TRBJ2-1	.	TGTGCCAGTAGTATGTTCGGCGGATACAATGAGCAGTTCTTC	CASSMFGGYNEQFF
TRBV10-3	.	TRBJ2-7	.	TGTGCCATCAGTGGATTAGGAGCAGGAGGGTCCTACGAGCAGTACTTC	CAISGLGAGGSYEQYF
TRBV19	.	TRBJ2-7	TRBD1	TGTGCCAGTAGCCACTCCGGGACAGGGGGCTTCTACGAGCAGTACTTC	CASSHSGTGGFYEQYF
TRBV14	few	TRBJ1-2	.	TGTGCCAGCAGCCAAGATTTGGCAGGGTGGGGCTACACCTTC	CASSQDLAGWGYTF
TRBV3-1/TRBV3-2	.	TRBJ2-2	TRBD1	TGTGCCAGCAGCCAAGGGCCACTAGGGGGCGTAAATACCGGGGAGCTGTTTTTT	CASSQGPLGGVNTGELFF
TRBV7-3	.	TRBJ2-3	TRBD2	TGTGCCACCCAACTAGCGGGGGGACGGGATACGCAGTATTTT	CATQLAGGRDTQYF
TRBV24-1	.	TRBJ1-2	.	TGTGCCACCAGTGATGGCAGGGAGGAGTATAACTATGGCTACACCTTC	CATSDGREEYNYGYTF
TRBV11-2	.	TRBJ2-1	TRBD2	TGTGCCAGCAGCCCTGAGGGCCGCGGGAGAGGGAATGAGCAGTTCTTC	CASSPEGRGRGNEQFF
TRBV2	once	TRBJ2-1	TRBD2	TGTGCCAGCGTTAGCGGGGCCCTGGATGAGCAGTTCTTC	CASVSGALDEQFF
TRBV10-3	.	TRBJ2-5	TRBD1	TGTGCCATCAGCAGGGACAGGGGAGAGACCCAGTACTTC	CAISRDRGETQYF
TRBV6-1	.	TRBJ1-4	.	TGTGCCAGCAGTGCCCGACGGACACCAACTAATGAAAAACTGTTTTTT	CASSARRTPTNEKLFF
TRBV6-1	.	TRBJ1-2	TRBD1	TGTGCCAGCAGTGCCTTACAGGGGGCCGGTAACTATGGCTACACCTTC	CASSALQGAGNYGYTF
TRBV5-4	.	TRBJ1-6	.	TGTGCCAGCAGCAGACAGAATTCACCCCTCCACTTT	CASSRQNSPLHF
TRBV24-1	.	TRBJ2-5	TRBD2	TGTGCCACCAGTGATCCACCGACTAGCGGGCAAGAGACCCAGTACTTC	CATSDPPTSGQETQYF
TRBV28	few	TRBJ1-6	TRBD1	TGTGCCAGCAACACAGTACAGGGGTGGAATTCACCCCTCCACTTT	CASNTVQGWNSPLHF
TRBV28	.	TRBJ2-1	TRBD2	TGTGCCAGCAGGAAAGCGGGGTTCGTCGTTAGTGCCAATGAGCAGTTCTTC	CASRKAGFVVSANEQFF
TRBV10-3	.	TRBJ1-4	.	TGTGCCATCAGTGAGACGGGAACAGATGAAAAACTGTTTTTT	CAISETGTDEKLFF
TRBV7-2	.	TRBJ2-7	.	TGTGCCAGCAGGGGCGCCTCTCAGGAGCAGTACTTC	CASRGASQEQYF
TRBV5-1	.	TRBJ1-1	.	TGCGCCAGCAGCTCGAACAGGGAAACTGAAGCTTTCTTT	CASSSNRETEAFF
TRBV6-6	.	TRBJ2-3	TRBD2	TGTGCCAGCAGTTCCAGCGGGGGACCACGAGATACGCAGTATTTT	CASSSSGGPRDTQYF
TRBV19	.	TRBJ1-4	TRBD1	TGTGCCAGTAGTCCCTGGACAGGGACTAATGAAAAACTGTTTTTT	CASSPWTGTNEKLFF
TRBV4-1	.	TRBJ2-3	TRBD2	TGCGCCAGCAGCCAAGAAGGACTAGGTTACACAGATACGCAGTATTTT	CASSQEGLGYTDTQYF
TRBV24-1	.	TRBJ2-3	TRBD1	TGTGCCACCAGTGTAGGGGACAGGAGCACAGATACGCAGTATTTT	CATSVGDRSTDTQYF
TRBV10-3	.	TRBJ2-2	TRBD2	TGTGCCATCAGTGCCGGGAGGGGCGACACCGGGGAGCTGTTTTTT	CAISAGRGDTGELFF
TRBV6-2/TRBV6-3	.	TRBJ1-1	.	TGTGCCAGCAGCCGCGGGGGGGCGAACACTGAAGCTTTCTTT	CASSRGGANTEAFF
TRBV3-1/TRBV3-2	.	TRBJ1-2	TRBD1	TGTGCCAGCAGCCAACTGGACAGGGGGAAGTATGGCTACACCTTC	CASSQLDRGKYGYTF
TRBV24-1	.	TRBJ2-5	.	TGTGCCACCAGTGACGGAACTAGTGTAGGTCGGGGTGAGACCCAGTACTTC	CATSDGTSVGRGETQYF
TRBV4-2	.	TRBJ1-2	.	TGTGCCAGCAGCCAGCTAGGGACTTCGCCGAAGAACTATGGCTACACCTTC	CASSQLGTSPKNYGYTF
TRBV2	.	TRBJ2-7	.	TGTGCCAGCAGTACGACAGGTCTCTCCGAGCAGTACTTC	CASSTTGLSEQYF
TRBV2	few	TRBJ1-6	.	TGTGCCAGCCCCCGACGGAGGAATTCACCCCTCCACTTT	CASPRRRNSPLHF
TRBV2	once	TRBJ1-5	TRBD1	TGTGCCAGCAGCTCCGGGACAGAGAAGCATTTT	CASSSGTEKHF
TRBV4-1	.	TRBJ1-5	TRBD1	TGCGCCAGCAGCCAAGATCCGGGACAGGGGGGCAATCAGCCCCAGCATTTT	CASSQDPGQGGNQPQHF
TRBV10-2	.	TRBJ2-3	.	TGCGCCTCAGGACCGGGGGATACGCAGTATTTT	CASGPGDTQYF
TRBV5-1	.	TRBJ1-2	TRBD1	TGCGCCAGCAGCTTGGGGACAGGGGCCTATGGCTACACCTTC	CASSLGTGAYGYTF
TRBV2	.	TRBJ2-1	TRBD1	TGTGCCAGCAGTTTGGGGACAGGGGGCGGGTACAATGAGCAGTTCTTC	CASSLGTGGGYNEQFF
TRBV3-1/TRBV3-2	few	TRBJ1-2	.	TGTGCCGCGGGGGGGGCAGGCTATGGCTACACCTTC	CAAGGAGYGYTF
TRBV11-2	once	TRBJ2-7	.	TGTGCCAGCAGCTTAGGATACTCCCCACTTCCAGGGGACCCCTACGAGCAGTACTTC	CASSLGYSPLPGDPYEQYF
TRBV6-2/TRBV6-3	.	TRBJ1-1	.	TGTGCCAGCAGTACAACCAGGGAGGGCACTGAAGCTTTCTTT	CASSTTREGTEAFF
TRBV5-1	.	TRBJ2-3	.	TGCGCCAGCAGCCTAGAGCTTACTAGCACAGATACGCAGTATTTT	CASSLELTSTDTQYF
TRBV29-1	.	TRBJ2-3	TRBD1	TGCAGCGCCTGGGACAGTTTTAGAACAGATACGCAGTATTTT	CSAWDSFRTDTQYF
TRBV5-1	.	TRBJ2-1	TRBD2	TGCGCCAGCAGCTTGGCGGGCGGGGGGGCCTACAATGAGCAGTTCTTC	CASSLAGGGAYNEQFF
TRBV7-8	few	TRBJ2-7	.	TGTGCCAGCAGCATCCAGGGCCTTCAATACGAGCAGTACTTC	CASSIQGLQYEQYF
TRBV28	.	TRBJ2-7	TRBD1	TGTGCCAGCGGCCCGACAGGGGTTACCTACGAGCAGTACTTC	CASGPTGVTYEQYF
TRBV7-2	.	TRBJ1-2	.	TGTGCCAGCAGCTTACCCCCCAGTAACTATGGCTACACCTTC	CASSLPPSNYGYTF
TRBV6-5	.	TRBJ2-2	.	TGTGCCAGCAGTAGGGGCACGAACACCGGGGAGCTGTTTTTT	CASSRGTNTGELFF
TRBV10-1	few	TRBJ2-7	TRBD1	TGCGCCAGCAGTGAGAATGAGACAGGGAACGAGCAGTACTTC	CASSENETGNEQYF
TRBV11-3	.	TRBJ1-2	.	TGTGCCAGCAGCTTATCTGGGGCGAACTATGGCTACACCTTC	CASSLSGANYGYTF
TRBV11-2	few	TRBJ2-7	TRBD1	TGTGCCAGCAGCTTAAAACCACAGGGGGTCGAGTACTTC	CASSLKPQGVEYF
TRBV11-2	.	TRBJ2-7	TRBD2	TGTGCCAGCAGCTTAGGAGGTAGCGGGGGCTACGAGCAGTACTTC	CASSLGGSGGYEQYF
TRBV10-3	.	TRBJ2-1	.	TGTGCCATCAGTGATAGAGAGGGAGTCTACAATGAGCAGTTCTTC	CAISDREGVYNEQFF